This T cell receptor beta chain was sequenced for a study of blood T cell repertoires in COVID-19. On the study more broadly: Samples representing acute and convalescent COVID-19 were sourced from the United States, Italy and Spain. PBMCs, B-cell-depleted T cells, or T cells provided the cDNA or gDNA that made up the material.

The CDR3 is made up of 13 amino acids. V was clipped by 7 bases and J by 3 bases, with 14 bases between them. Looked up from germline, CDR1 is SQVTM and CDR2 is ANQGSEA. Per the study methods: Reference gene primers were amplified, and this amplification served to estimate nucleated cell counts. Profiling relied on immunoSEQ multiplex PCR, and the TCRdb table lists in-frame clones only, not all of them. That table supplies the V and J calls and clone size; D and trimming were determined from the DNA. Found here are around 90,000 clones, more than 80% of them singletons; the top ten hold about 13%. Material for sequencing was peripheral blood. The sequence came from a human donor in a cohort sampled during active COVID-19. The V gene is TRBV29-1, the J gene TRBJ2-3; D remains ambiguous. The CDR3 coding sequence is TGCAGCGAAAACACCTTTCCGACAGATACGCAGTATTTT. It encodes CSENTFPTDTQYF.